This is a list of T cell receptor beta chains from one sample in a study of PD-1 blockade in mismatch repair-deficient tumors. TCRdb's copy holds only in-frame clones and misses some; the assay was immunoSEQ multiplex PCR. The sample has over 100,000 clones, 70% to 80% seen once. This specimen was peripheral blood, taken roughly 60 weeks after starting pembrolizumab. Source of these receptors: an adult with mismatch repair-deficient cancer. CDR3s include the opening cysteine and the closing phenylalanine or tryptophan.

TRBJ2-4 16 TRBV19 CASTALGPEGGNIQYF
TRBJ2-7 14 TRBV19 CASSGPQGGYEQYF
TRBJ1-1 16 TRBV5-4 CASSLGVPGMNTEAFF
TRBJ2-1 17 TRBV18 CASSRPLAGNSYNEQFF
TRBJ2-7 16 TRBV27 CASSSFGLGGVHEQYF
TRBJ2-6 13 TRBV5-4 CAGGEAGANVLTF
TRBJ1-1 15 TRBV30 CAWSVGDPMNTEAFF
TRBJ1-1 14 TRBV2 CATTGEGVEGEAFF
TRBJ1-5 19 TRBV12-5 CASGLVVRAGFDGNQPQHF
TRBJ2-3 12 TRBV7-2 CASSKNLNQGYF
TRBJ1-1 15 TRBV27 CASSFGTALNTEAFF
TRBJ1-2 14 TRBV6-6 CASSSDPTNYGYTF
TRBJ2-3 13 TRBV19 CASSKASTDTQYF
TRBJ2-3 16 TRBV7-7 CASSPGTSAKADTQYF
TRBJ1-2 16 TRBV10-3 CAISESGLLEDYGYTF
TRBJ2-1 16 TRBV27 CASSGLAGEKYNEQFF
TRBJ2-1 14 TRBV30 CACNPGAGFNEQFF
TRBJ1-1 17 TRBV10-3 CAIRGKGPGHPNTEAFF
TRBJ1-1 9 TRBV7-2 CASSSLGFF
TRBJ2-3 15 TRBV7-3 CASSPGTASTDTQYF
TRBJ1-2 17 TRBV4-2 CASSQQGGDDLGGRYTF
TRBJ2-1 15 TRBV2 CASSDLQELPGEQFF
TRBJ2-7 16 TRBV4-2 CASSQVLAGGPYEQYF
TRBJ2-2 15 TRBV15 CATSINSGGTGELFF
TRBJ2-5 13 TRBV18 CASSPATQETQYF
TRBJ2-7 13 TRBV11-2 CASSLPGSYEQYF
TRBJ1-1 16 TRBV5-1 CASSLVGTNMNTEAFF
TRBJ1-2 14 TRBV6-5 CAITQDRGDYGYTF
TRBJ1-1 14 TRBV5-1 CASSFEIPNTEAFF
TRBJ2-3 14 TRBV6-1 CATMGQSSTDTQYF
TRBJ2-3 16 TRBV29-1 CSVAGGRRAGTDTQYF
TRBJ2-7 15 TRBV27 CASSPFQTRGLEQYF
TRBJ2-7 15 TRBV5-4 CASSVDPGSAYEQYF
TRBJ1-1 11 TRBV29-1 CSVLQRTEAFF
TRBJ2-5 12 TRBV29-1 CSVRVFQETQYF
TRBJ2-7 12 TRBV5-1 CASSLLGNEQYF
TRBJ1-1 16 TRBV11-2 CASSLSPGQGNTEAFF
TRBJ2-1 12 TRBV29-1 CSVARSYNEQFF
TRBJ2-7 16 TRBV6-5 CASSYTSDRSSYEQYF
TRBJ2-5 14 TRBV9 CASAQEIREETQYF
TRBJ1-2 13 TRBV5-5 CASSLAKWRGYTF
TRBJ1-5 13 TRBV29-1 CSVEVSSNQPQHF
TRBJ1-1 15 TRBV7-8 CASSYQGGLNTEAFF
TRBJ1-4 15 TRBV7-7 CASANGPATYEKLFF
TRBJ2-1 14 TRBV28 CASTPRGSYNEQFF
TRBJ1-1 14 TRBV27 CASSLYRESTEAFF
TRBJ1-5 14 TRBV7-6 CASSRFSGDQPQHF
TRBJ1-1 15 TRBV19 CASSAVASMNTEAFF
TRBJ1-1 14 TRBV5-1 CASSLRGQGTEAFF
TRBJ2-2 14 TRBV30 CAWSEAPLDGELFF
TRBJ1-1 16 TRBV19 CASSAPPAETGWEAFF
TRBJ2-1 13 TRBV7-9 CASSPQRDTEQFF
TRBJ1-3 14 TRBV14 CASSQGGLGNTIYF
TRBJ1-4 12 TRBV25-1 CASKSGYEKLFF